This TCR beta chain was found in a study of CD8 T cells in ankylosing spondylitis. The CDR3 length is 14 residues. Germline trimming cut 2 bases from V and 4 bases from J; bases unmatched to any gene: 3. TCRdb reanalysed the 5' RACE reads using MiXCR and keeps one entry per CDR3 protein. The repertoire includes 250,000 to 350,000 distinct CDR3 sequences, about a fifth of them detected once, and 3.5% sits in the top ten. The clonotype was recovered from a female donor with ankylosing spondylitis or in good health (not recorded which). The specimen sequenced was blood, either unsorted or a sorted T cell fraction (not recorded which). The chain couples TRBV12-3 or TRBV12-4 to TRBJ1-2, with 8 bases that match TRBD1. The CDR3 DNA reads TGTGCCAGCAGTTTACAGGGGGCGAGCTATGGCTACACCTTC. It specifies CASSLQGASYGYTF.